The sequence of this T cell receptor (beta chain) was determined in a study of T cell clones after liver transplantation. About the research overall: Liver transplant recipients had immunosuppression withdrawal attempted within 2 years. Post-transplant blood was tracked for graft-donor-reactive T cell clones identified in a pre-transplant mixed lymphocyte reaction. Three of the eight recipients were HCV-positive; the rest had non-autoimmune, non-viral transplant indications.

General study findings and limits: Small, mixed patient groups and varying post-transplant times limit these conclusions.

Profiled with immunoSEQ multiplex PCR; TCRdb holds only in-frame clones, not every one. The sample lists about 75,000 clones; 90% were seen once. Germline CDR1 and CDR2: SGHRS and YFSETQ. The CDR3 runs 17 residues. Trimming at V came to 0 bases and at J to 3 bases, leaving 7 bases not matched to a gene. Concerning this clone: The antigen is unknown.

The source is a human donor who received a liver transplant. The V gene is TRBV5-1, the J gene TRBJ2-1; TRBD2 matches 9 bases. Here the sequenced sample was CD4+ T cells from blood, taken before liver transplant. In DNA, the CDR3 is TGCGCCAGCAGCTTGGTTCCTAGCGGGACAGACTACAATGAGCAGTTCTTC. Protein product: CASSLVPSGTDYNEQFF.